Sequencing of this T cell receptor (beta chain) was carried out in a study of T cell responses to AZD1222 COVID-19 vaccine. Overall study results and limits: Dominant CD4 TCR responses targeted spike regions 160-218 and 743-854. It was only after the peak T cell response that any repertoires were sampled.

Germline lookup yields CDR1 MNHEY and CDR2 SVGEGT. The CDR3 totals 15 residues. V lost 5 bases, J lost 2 bases, and 16 bases lay in between. Regarding this clone: Its antigen is unknown.

Data came from immunoSEQ multiplex PCR; TCRdb stores just in-frame clones and leaves some out. The sample lists about 110,000 clones; about 80% were seen once. The chain joins TRBV6-2 or TRBV6-3 to TRBJ2-7; tentatively, D is TRBD1 (6 bases). The receptor was derived from an adult in good health. The sequencing used peripheral blood, collected on day 0 of AZD1222 vaccination. CDR3: CASSGRGGGTYEQYF. CDR3 coding DNA: TGTGCCAGCAGTGGACGAGGGGGTGGCACCTACGAGCAGTACTTC.